What follows are 29 T cell receptor beta chains derived from one specimen sequenced in a study of cytomegalovirus exposure and HLA in healthy donors. 60 Vbeta and 13 Jbeta primers were used in PCR. This table comes from immunoSEQ multiplex PCR, and its TCRdb copy is limited to in-frame clones, with some not included. This repertoire shows around 130,000 clones, 84% found once; its top ten account for less than 3.5%. The source material was PBMCs. The receptor set was obtained from a man aged 50-60 years in good health and CMV-seronegative.

Concerning this clone: This specimen includes other DNA sequences encoding the same CDR3. This sequence joins TRBV30 and TRBJ1-2; 8 nucleotides line up with TRBD1. V lost 2 bases, J lost 2 bases, and 4 bases stayed unmatched. The length of the CDR3 is 14 residues. Germline lookup yields CDR1 GTSNPN and CDR2 SVGIG (reference sequence). The CDR3: CAWSPDRGNYGYTF. CDR3 bases: TGTGCCTGGAGTCCCGACAGGGGAAACTATGGCTACACCTTC.

J is TRBJ1-1 and V is TRBV6-6; 8 nucleotides match TRBD1. Germline CDR1 MNHNY, CDR2 SVGAGI (reference sequence). The CDR3 sequence is 13 residues long. V trimming: 7 bases; J trimming: 5 bases; junction bases outside the gene matches: 6. The CDR3 nucleotides read TGTGCCAGCATAAGGACAGGGATAACTGAAGCTTTCTTT. It is translated as CASIRTGITEAFF.

The CDR3 region is CATIRGNEAFF. CDR3 sequence (DNA): TGTGCCACCATCCGGGGGAATGAAGCTTTCTTT. This chain uses TRBV15 with TRBJ1-1; weak D call: TRBD1 (5 bases). The V and J ends lost 7 bases and 7 bases respectively, with 10 bases between them. Germline CDR1 LNHNV, CDR2 YYDKDF (reference sequence). The CDR3 sequence is 11 residues long.

The V call is TRBV13, the J call TRBJ1-6, with unresolved D. Trimming took off 0 bases at V and 0 bases at J, with 9 bases between the two ends. This CDR3 is built from 17 residues. CDR1 is PRHDT and CDR2 is FYEKMQ in the germline V gene (reference sequence). CDR3 residues: CASSLGDPSSYNSPLHF. For the CDR3, the DNA is TGTGCCAGCAGCTTAGGAGATCCGAGCTCCTATAATTCACCCCTCCACTTT.

The chain is built from TRBV6-6 and TRBJ1-5; D gene uncertain. V was trimmed by 2 bases and J by 0 bases, leaving 11 bases between them. The germline V gene encodes CDR1 MNHNY and CDR2 SVGAGI (reference sequence). This CDR3 comprises 16 residues. The CDR3 loop is CASSYEEAYSNQPQHF. DNA of the CDR3: TGTGCCAGCAGTTACGAGGAGGCTTATAGCAATCAGCCCCAGCATTTT.

This clone was detected only a few times. The junction does not match germline at one end; this may be a read error. V usage is TRBV6-1 and J usage is TRBJ1-1; maybe TRBD1 (6 bases). The CDR3 covers 14 residues. The germline V gene encodes CDR1 MNHNS and CDR2 SASEGT. As DNA, the CDR3 is TGTGCCAGCAGTGAAGCTTGGGACACCCATGAATCTTTCTTT. It yields the protein CASSEAWDTHESFF.

The chain uses TRBV7-9 and TRBJ2-3, with TRBD2 identical over 11 bases. Germline V gives CDR1 SEHNR, CDR2 FQNEAQ (reference sequence). J gave up 5 bases and V 1 base, and 2 bases lay outside the gene matches. The CDR3 length is 15 residues. CDR3 loop: CASSLGSGGGDTQYF. The CDR3 nucleotides are TGTGCCAGCAGCTTAGGTAGCGGGGGGGGAGATACGCAGTATTTT.

CDR3 bases: TGTGCTACAAAACAGGGGGCCACTGAAGCTTTCTTT. Amino acids: CATKQGATEAFF. V gene TRBV19 combines with J gene TRBJ1-1; 9 positions match TRBD1. Germline-derived CDR1 and CDR2 are LNHDA and SQIVND (reference sequence). The CDR3 contains 12 residues.

The gene calls are TRBV11-2 and TRBJ1-5; D not resolved. Trimming removed 0 bases at V and 7 bases at J, with 10 bases between. Germline lookup yields CDR1 SGHAT and CDR2 FQNNGV. This CDR3 region has 14 residues. CDR3 DNA: TGTGCCAGCAGCTTAGAAGGGAGGTACCAGCCCCAGCATTTT. Its protein product is CASSLEGRYQPQHF.

The CDR3 spells CATRDREGTEAFF. As DNA, the CDR3 is TGTGCCACCCGGGACAGGGAGGGCACTGAAGCTTTCTTT. The rearrangement links TRBV2 to TRBJ1-1, with TRBD1 matching 9 bases. Germline V gene sequence: CDR1 SNHLY, CDR2 FYNNEI. There are 13 residues in the CDR3. The V segment lost 10 bases and the J segment 4 bases; nucleotides outside the gene matches: 7.

This clone was recorded once. This sequence joins TRBV19 and TRBJ1-2; 7 bases map to TRBD1. This CDR3 region has 14 residues. The ends lost 3 bases at V and 7 bases at J; junction bases unmatched: 8. Germline CDR1 is LNHDA and CDR2 is SQIVND (reference sequence). CDR3 residues: CASSIGGGMGGYTF. The CDR3 nucleotides are TGTGCCAGTAGTATTGGAGGGGGCATGGGTGGCTACACCTTC.

The chain links TRBV6-5 to TRBJ2-1; D possibly corresponds to TRBD2 (6 bases). V gave up 6 bases and J gave up 0 bases, with 9 bases separating them. The CDR3 sequence is 14 residues long. Germline V gene lookup returns CDR1 MNHEY and CDR2 SVGAGI. The CDR3 nucleotides read TGTGCCAGCAGAGCCGGGGGCTCCTACAATGAGCAGTTCTTC. Translating it yields CASRAGGSYNEQFF.

CDR3 protein: CASSLGRGGAQETQYF. In DNA form, the CDR3 reads TGTGCCAGCAGCCTGGGACGGGGGGGGGCCCAAGAGACCCAGTACTTC. The gene calls are TRBV5-8 and TRBJ2-5; TRBD2 aligns across 8 bases. The CDR3 runs 16 residues. The trim removed 4 bases at V and 1 base at J, leaving 9 bases unmatched. Germline CDR1 and CDR2: SGHTS and YDEGEE. The variable domain in full, with the rest retrieved from reference TRBV5-8 and TRBJ2-5, is EAGVTQSPTHLIKTRGQQATLRCSPISGHTSVYWYQQALGLGLQFLLWYDEGEERNRGNFPPRFSGRQFPNYSSELNVNALELEDSALYLCASSLGRGGAQETQYFGPGTRLLVL.

The chain combines TRBV7-8 with TRBJ1-4, with unresolved D. The V end lost 1 base, the J end lost 8 bases, and 8 bases lay between the germline ends. The CDR3 extends over 13 amino acids. Germline values: CDR1 SGHVS, CDR2 FQNEAQ. CDR3 loop: CASSLVSGEKLFF. The CDR3 DNA reads TGTGCCAGCAGCTTAGTTAGCGGGGAAAAACTGTTTTTT.

The genes are TRBV21-1 and TRBJ1-5; no DNA check was done on the table's D call, TRBD1. TRBV21-1 is described as a pseudogene. The CDR3 length is 23 residues. The CDR3 sequence is CASSKDEYIRRTGGPRGNQPQHF. The CDR3 DNA reads TGTGCCAGCAGCAAAGACGAGTACATTCGTCGGACAGGGGGCCCGAGGGGCAATCAGCCCCAGCATTTT.

As concerns this clone: This sample also contains other DNA sequences that code for the same CDR3. This chain links TRBV2 with TRBJ1-6; 9 nucleotides agree with TRBD1. Germline V CDR1 and CDR2: SNHLY, FYNNEI. J lost 2 bases, V lost 4 bases, and 3 bases had no gene match. The CDR3 length is 16 residues. The CDR3 sequence: CASSGTGVTYNSPLHF. As DNA, the CDR3 is TGTGCCAGCAGTGGGACAGGGGTTACCTATAATTCACCCCTCCACTTT. The full variable domain, its missing parts supplied by reference TRBV2 and TRBJ1-6, is EPEVTQTPSHQVTQMGQEVILRCVPISNHLYFYWYRQILGQKVEFLVSFYNNEISEKSEIFDDQFSVERPDGSNFTLKIRSTKLEDSAMYFCASSGTGVTYNSPLHFGNGTRLTVT.

The chain is built from TRBV18 and TRBJ2-1, with 8 bases fitting TRBD2. This CDR3 is built from 16 residues. The germline CDR1 and CDR2 sequences are KGHSH and LQKENI. V dropped 6 bases and J dropped 0; count of bases not matched to a gene: 7. The CDR3 here is CASSQRGSTSYNEQFF. The CDR3 bases are TGTGCCAGCTCCCAGCGGGGGTCCACCTCCTACAATGAGCAGTTCTTC.

V is TRBV7-8 and J is TRBJ2-1, with TRBD2 matching 10 bases. The germline gives CDR1 SGHVS, CDR2 FQNEAQ. The CDR3 covers 15 residues. With V trimmed by 3 bases and J by 6 bases, 5 bases remained unmatched. The CDR3 region has the DNA TGTGCCAGCAGCTTCAGCGGGGGGGCCAGCAATGAGCAGTTCTTC. Encoded protein: CASSFSGGASNEQFF.

The chain couples TRBV5-1 to TRBJ1-1; a weak D match, TRBD1 (5 bases). CDR1 and CDR2 from the germline V gene are SGHRS and YFSETQ. Between the trimmed V and J ends, which lost 0 bases and 5 bases, there was a span of 14 bases. This CDR3 is 15 amino acids long. As DNA, the CDR3 is TGCGCCAGCAGCTTGGATTGGCGGGGGGGGACTGAAGCTTTCTTT. Amino acids: CASSLDWRGGTEAFF.

V usage is TRBV27 and J usage is TRBJ2-1; D possibly corresponds to TRBD1 (6 bases). V dropped 8 bases and J dropped 5 bases, with 13 bases sitting between them. This CDR3 comprises 13 residues. Germline V gene sequence: CDR1 MNHEY, CDR2 SMNVEV (reference sequence). The CDR3 DNA follows: TGTGCCAGCTCAACAGGGAACCACAATGAGCAGTTCTTC. It yields the protein CASSTGNHNEQFF.

The V gene is TRBV4-1, the J gene TRBJ1-2; D may be TRBD1 (6 bases). The V end lost 2 bases, the J end lost 4 bases, and 14 bases lay between the germline ends. The germline V gene has CDR1 MGHRA and CDR2 YSYEKL. CDR3 size: 15 residues. DNA of the CDR3: TGCGCCAGCAGCCAAATTGTGGACAGATCCTATGGCTACACCTTC. Protein: CASSQIVDRSYGYTF.

This sequence joins TRBV7-8 and TRBJ2-1; 13 nucleotides line up with TRBD2. The ends lost 6 bases at V and 4 bases at J; junction bases unmatched: 12. The CDR3 totals 18 residues. The germline CDR1 and CDR2 sequences are SGHVS and FQNEAQ. Here the CDR3 reads CASRLRRLAGGPYNEQFF. The CDR3 nucleotides are TGTGCCAGCAGATTACGACGACTAGCGGGGGGACCATACAATGAGCAGTTCTTC. The entire variable domain, with the rest obtained from reference TRBV7-8 and TRBJ2-1, is as follows: GAGVSQSPRYKVAKRGQDVALRCDPISGHVSLFWYQQALGQGPEFLTYFQNEAQLDKSGLPSDRFFAERPEGSVSTLKIQRTQQEDSAVYLCASRLRRLAGGPYNEQFFGPGTRLTVL.

The gene calls are TRBV5-1 and TRBJ1-1; a possible D gene is TRBD1 (5 bases). Germline values: CDR1 SGHRS, CDR2 YFSETQ. This CDR3 is 15 amino acids long. Trimming removed 0 bases at V and 11 bases at J, with 20 bases between. This chain's CDR3 is CASSLVSGDPLRAFF. For the CDR3, the DNA is TGCGCCAGCAGCTTGGTTTCGGGGGACCCCCTCCGCGCTTTCTTT. The whole variable domain, remainder taken from reference TRBV5-1 and TRBJ1-1, is KAGVTQTPRYLIKTRGQQVTLSCSPISGHRSVSWYQQTPGQGLQFLFEYFSETQRNKGNFPGRFSGRQFSNSRSEMNVSTLELGDSALYLCASSLVSGDPLRAFFGQGTRLTVV.

The chain has TRBV5-6 and TRBJ1-5; the D gene is possibly TRBD1 (5 bases). There are 15 residues in the CDR3. Trimming removed 3 bases from V and 2 bases from J, with 12 bases in between. Germline values: CDR1 SGHDT, CDR2 YYEEEE. For the CDR3, the DNA is TGTGCCAGCAGCTCTTGGGACTCCGGCAATCAGCCCCAGCATTTT. It encodes CASSSWDSGNQPQHF.

The rearrangement uses TRBV4-3 and TRBJ2-1, with 8 bases that match TRBD1. Germline values: CDR1 LGHNA, CDR2 YSLEER. The CDR3 runs 14 residues. The V gene end was trimmed by 4 bases and the J gene end by 7 bases; junction bases not matched to a gene: 6. CDR3 sequence reads: CASSRDRLNNEQFF. The CDR3 DNA follows: TGCGCCAGCAGCCGGGACAGGCTCAATAATGAGCAGTTCTTC.

The genes are TRBV18 and TRBJ1-4, with D possibly TRBD1 on 5 matching bases. V dropped 4 bases and J dropped 13 bases, with 16 bases sitting between them. Germline V gene lookup returns CDR1 KGHSH and CDR2 LQKENI. The length of the CDR3 is 13 residues. The CDR3, as DNA: TGTGCCAGCTCACTAGGGACTGCGCAGGGACTGTTTTTT. As protein: CASSLGTAQGLFF.

This clone is medium-sized. This chain joins TRBV2 and TRBJ1-2, with D possibly being TRBD1 (6 bases). The CDR3 runs 14 residues. The ends were cut back, 6 bases at V and 7 bases at J, with 18 bases in the middle. Germline assignment: CDR1 SNHLY and CDR2 FYNNEI. This CDR3 reads CASRTTGQSIGYTF. DNA for the CDR3: TGTGCCAGCAGGACAACAGGGCAATCAATTGGCTACACCTTC.

The rearrangement links TRBV10-1 to TRBJ1-2; 7 bases map to TRBD1. The CDR3 covers 14 residues. Losses at the gene ends were 0 bases for V and 4 bases for J; bases not matched to a gene: 2. CDR1 and CDR2 (germline): WNHNN, SYGVQD (reference sequence). CDR3 amino acids: CASSESPGGYGYTF. The CDR3, as DNA: TGCGCCAGCAGTGAGTCACCAGGGGGCTATGGCTACACCTTC.

The V call is TRBV14, the J call TRBJ2-5, with 11 nucleotides matching TRBD2. Trimming removed 4 bases from V and 0 bases from J; junction bases left unmatched: 4. Germline V CDR1 and CDR2: SGHDN, FVKESK. This CDR3 has 16 residues. Here the CDR3 DNA reads TGTGCCAGCAGCCCCCTAGCGGGGGGCAACCAAGAGACCCAGTACTTC. This encodes CASSPLAGGNQETQYF.